The present T cell receptor (beta chain) was sequenced within a study of blood T cell repertoires in COVID-19. About the study: Sample material is recorded as cDNA or gDNA derived from T cells, B-cell-depleted T cells, or PBMCs.

Original handling: Amplified reference gene primers provided the basis for estimating nucleated cell counts. Measured with immunoSEQ multiplex PCR; TCRdb has only the in-frame clones, and not every one. Clone size and the V and J calls come from that table; the DNA yielded D and trimming. The sample contains some 190,000 clones, roughly 86% of which appear only once. V dropped 2 bases and J dropped 0 bases, with 10 bases sitting between them. Germline CDR1 is SGHVS and CDR2 is FQNEAQ. The CDR3 has 15 amino acids. Membership in each cohort depended on participant-reported clinical history. The sequenced sample consisted of PBMCs or T cells enriched from blood (not recorded which). The chain employs TRBV7-8 and TRBJ1-1; tentatively, D is TRBD1 (5 bases). This sequence was found in a woman aged 40 to 50 in a cohort exposed to, infected with or recovered from COVID-19 (not recorded which). The CDR3 DNA follows: TGTGCCAGCAGCTTAAACCCGGGGGTGAACACTGAAGCTTTCTTT. This encodes CASSLNPGVNTEAFF.